Below are 27 T cell receptor beta chains sequenced from a single sample in a study of T cells in narcolepsy. The protocol was immunoSEQ multiplex PCR, while the TCRdb copy is restricted to in-frame clones and leaves out a portion. This repertoire shows 25,000 to 35,000 clones, roughly 88% found once; its top ten account for under 1.5%. The sample was CD45RA- memory CD4+ T cells from PBMCs. These receptors were collected from a human donor with narcolepsy.

This clone was recorded once. The V gene is TRBV9, the J gene TRBJ1-4, with D unclear. V was shortened by 0 bases and J by 0 bases, with 12 bases between the two germline ends. The length of the CDR3 is 17 residues. The germline CDR1 and CDR2 sequences are SGDLS and YYNGEE. The CDR3 sequence is CASSVDADIATNEKLFF. The CDR3 coding sequence is TGTGCCAGCAGCGTAGATGCAGACATTGCAACTAATGAAAAACTGTTTTTT.

This chain joins TRBV7-9 and TRBJ2-7; 8 bases map to TRBD1. J gave up 5 bases and V 1 base, and 7 bases lay outside the gene matches. CDR3 size: 15 residues. In germline, CDR1 is SEHNR, CDR2 FQNEAQ (reference sequence). In nucleotides, the CDR3 is TGTGCCAGCAGCTTAGGGGGGACAGGAGTCGACGAGCAGTACTTC. It specifies CASSLGGTGVDEQYF.

The CDR3 bases are TGTGCCAGCAGTGTGGGACAGGCGTCCTCACCCCTCCACTTT. Its protein product is CASSVGQASSPLHF. V is TRBV6-6 and J is TRBJ1-6, with 8 bases that match TRBD1. V shed 5 bases, J shed 10 bases, and the junction held 7 bases outside the gene matches. CDR3 length: 14 amino acids. Germline V gene data show CDR1 as MNHNY and CDR2 as SVGAGI (reference sequence).

The rearrangement joins TRBV28 to TRBJ2-7; possibly TRBD1 or TRBD2 for D (6 bases each). CDR1 and CDR2 (germline): MDHEN, SYDVKM. V was pared by 7 bases and J by 2 bases, with 12 bases between. The CDR3 extends over 13 amino acids. This chain's CDR3 is CASNRGQPYEQYF. The CDR3 DNA is TGTGCCAGCAACCGGGGGCAGCCCTACGAGCAGTACTTC.

In its sample, this clone was seen once. V usage is TRBV5-1 and J usage is TRBJ2-7; 12 bases fit TRBD2. The CDR3 covers 18 residues. The V gene's germline CDR1 is SGHRS and CDR2 YFSETQ. V shed 1 base, J shed 0 bases, and the junction held 8 bases outside the gene matches. The CDR3 is CASSLRTSGISSSYEQYF. The CDR3 DNA follows: TGCGCCAGCAGCTTGCGGACTAGCGGGATCTCGAGCTCCTACGAGCAGTACTTC.

The rearrangement joins TRBV4-2 to TRBJ2-6; 14 bases map to TRBD2. The trim removed 1 base at V and 2 bases at J, leaving 10 bases unmatched. CDR1 and CDR2 from the germline V gene are LGHNA and YNFKEQ. This CDR3 comprises 21 residues. The CDR3 DNA is TGTGCCAGCAGCCAAGCAAGAGATCCGGGACTAGCGGGGGCTGGGGCCAACGTCCTGACTTTC. It specifies CASSQARDPGLAGAGANVLTF.

The chain is built from TRBV7-2 and TRBJ2-3, with D possibly matching TRBD2 (5 bases). V lost 5 bases and J 2 bases, leaving 14 bases between the germline ends. The germline V gene has CDR1 SGHTA and CDR2 FQGNSA. The CDR3 runs to 15 residues. This CDR3 reads CASSLGGPPTDTQYF. DNA for the CDR3: TGTGCCAGCAGCCTCGGAGGACCTCCCACAGATACGCAGTATTTT.

This clone was detected only a few times. Other nucleotide sequences from this sample produce the same CDR3. The chain employs TRBV4-3 and TRBJ2-1; D unresolved. The CDR3 sequence is 16 residues long. V lost 1 base, J lost 0 bases, and 10 bases lay in between. Germline CDR1 and CDR2: LGHNA and YSLEER. Here the CDR3 DNA reads TGCGCCAGCAGCCAAGGCGGCACGAGCTCCTACAATGAGCAGTTCTTC. It translates to CASSQGGTSSYNEQFF.

In this sample, this clone turned up once. This rearrangement joins TRBV7-2 to TRBJ1-6; 7 nucleotides agree with TRBD1. The CDR3 extends over 14 amino acids. J gave up 7 bases and V 5 bases, and 5 bases lay outside the gene matches. CDR1 and CDR2 (germline): SGHTA, FQGNSA. The CDR3: CASSQGQRNSPLHF. CDR3 bases: TGTGCCAGCAGCCAGGGACAGAGGAATTCACCCCTCCACTTT.

This clone showed up just once. V gene TRBV7-3 combines with J gene TRBJ2-7, with 7 bases lining up with TRBD1. There are 17 residues in the CDR3. The J segment lost 2 bases and the V segment lost 0 bases, leaving 10 bases of the junction unmatched. Germline values: CDR1 SGHTA, CDR2 FQGTGA. CDR3 nucleotides: TGTGCCAGCAGCTTAACGAGTAAATCGGGACAGCCCTACGAGCAGTACTTC. This sequence encodes CASSLTSKSGQPYEQYF.

This clone showed up just a few times. The chain couples TRBV5-4 to TRBJ2-5; 14 bases agree with TRBD2. This CDR3 region has 19 residues. V was pared by 0 bases and J by 1 base, with 8 bases of the junction left unmatched. Germline V gene data show CDR1 as SGHNT and CDR2 as YYREEE (reference sequence). Written as DNA, the CDR3 is TGTGCCAGCAGCTTGGACCTTGGACTAGCGGGAGGAGGCCAAGAGACCCAGTACTTC. It yields the protein CASSLDLGLAGGGQETQYF.

This chain joins TRBV10-1 and TRBJ1-2; no reliable D call. Germline assignment: CDR1 WNHNN and CDR2 SYGVQD (reference sequence). Trimming took off 3 bases at V and 0 bases at J, with 5 bases between the two ends. The CDR3 runs 13 residues. The CDR3: CASSDTTNYGYTF. CDR3 bases: TGCGCCAGCAGTGATACAACTAACTATGGCTACACCTTC.

CDR3: CASSLPGDYQPQHF. The CDR3 DNA sequence: TGTGCCAGCAGCCTCCCGGGGGACTATCAGCCCCAGCATTTT. V gene TRBV14 combines with J gene TRBJ1-5; tentative D call: TRBD1 (5 bases). CDR1 SGHDN and CDR2 FVKESK come from the germline V gene. V lost 4 bases to trimming and J lost 5 bases, with 12 bases between them. CDR3 length: 14 amino acids.

This chain uses TRBV29-1 with TRBJ1-1; D may be TRBD1 (5 bases). With 5 bases removed from V and 2 bases from J, the gap between germline ends came to 15 bases. The length of the CDR3 is 14 residues. Germline CDR1 is SQVTM and CDR2 is ANQGSEA. The CDR3 DNA sequence: TGCAGCGTTACTACCGGGACGGTTAACACTGAAGCTTTCTTT. Its translation: CSVTTGTVNTEAFF. Combining the CDR3 with reference TRBV29-1 and TRBJ1-1 gives the whole variable domain SAVISQKPSRDICQRGTSLTIQCQVDSQVTMMFWYRQQPGQSLTLIATANQGSEATYESGFVIDKFPISRPNLTFSTLTVSNMSPEDSSIYLCSVTTGTVNTEAFFGQGTRLTVV.

The V call is TRBV19, the J call TRBJ2-2; perhaps TRBD1 as D (6 bases). V was clipped by 4 bases and J by 2 bases, with 14 bases between them. The CDR3 is 16 residues long. Germline-derived CDR1 and CDR2 are LNHDA and SQIVND (reference sequence). The CDR3 loop is CASSTGGQINTGELFF. The CDR3 DNA is TGTGCCAGTAGTACAGGCGGACAGATAAACACCGGGGAGCTGTTTTTT.

This clone is a singleton in its sample. The chain couples TRBV2 to TRBJ2-2; D is possibly TRBD1 (6 bases). In germline, CDR1 is SNHLY, CDR2 FYNNEI. The CDR3 extends over 13 amino acids. V lost 5 bases to trimming and J lost 6 bases, with 10 bases between them. This chain's CDR3 is CASSLRGPGELFF. CDR3 DNA sequence: TGTGCCAGCAGTCTCAGGGGACCCGGGGAGCTGTTTTTT. The variable domain in full, completed from reference TRBV2 and TRBJ2-2, reads EPEVTQTPSHQVTQMGQEVILRCVPISNHLYFYWYRQILGQKVEFLVSFYNNEISEKSEIFDDQFSVERPDGSNFTLKIRSTKLEDSAMYFCASSLRGPGELFFGEGSRLTVL.

This clone was picked up a small number of times. The chain has TRBV28 and TRBJ2-7; D gene ambiguous. This CDR3 has 15 residues. The germline gives CDR1 MDHEN, CDR2 SYDVKM. V was clipped by 6 bases and J by 0 bases, with 15 bases between them. The DNA for the CDR3 is TGTGCCAGCAGCCCTCGTATACCCCGCTCCTACGAGCAGTACTTC. Protein product: CASSPRIPRSYEQYF.

The chain links TRBV25-1 to TRBJ2-2; D is possibly TRBD1 or TRBD2 (5 bases each). CDR3 length equals 15 residues. V was clipped by 4 bases and J by 5 bases, with 14 bases between them. Germline CDR1 MGHDK, CDR2 SYGVNS. Here the CDR3 reads CASSGSSWGTGELFF. In DNA, the CDR3 is TGTGCCAGCAGTGGGAGCTCCTGGGGGACCGGGGAGCTGTTTTTT.

The V call is TRBV28, the J call TRBJ1-2, with D possibly being TRBD1 (5 bases). Germline V gene data show CDR1 as MDHEN and CDR2 as SYDVKM. This CDR3 region has 12 residues. V lost 8 bases, J lost 0 bases, and 7 bases lay in between. The CDR3 reads CASDSPNYGYTF. For the CDR3, the DNA is TGTGCCAGCGACAGCCCTAACTATGGCTACACCTTC.

The gene calls are TRBV18 and TRBJ1-4; D not certain. V was cut by 6 bases and J by 8 bases, with 13 bases left in between. This CDR3 is built from 13 residues. CDR1 KGHSH and CDR2 LQKENI come from the germline V gene. CDR3 sequence (DNA): TGTGCCAGCTCCCCCGACGTGAACGAAAAACTGTTTTTT. Its protein product is CASSPDVNEKLFF.

CDR3 loop: CASRLARRDEKLFF. The CDR3 nucleotides are TGTGCAAGTCGCTTAGCGCGGAGGGATGAAAAACTGTTTTTT. The chain carries TRBV12-2 and TRBJ1-4. TRBV12-2 is assigned pseudogene status. CDR3 size: 14 residues.

The count of this clone is one. The rearrangement uses TRBV28 and TRBJ1-2; D remains ambiguous. The CDR3 is 14 amino acids. V lost 2 bases, J lost 0 bases, and 7 bases lay in between. The germline gives CDR1 MDHEN, CDR2 SYDVKM. CDR3 nucleotide sequence: TGTGCCAGCAGTTTAAAGGGAGCTAACTATGGCTACACCTTC. As protein: CASSLKGANYGYTF.

This chain links TRBV5-1 with TRBJ2-1; D perhaps matches TRBD2 (5 bases). The CDR3 loop spans 16 amino acids. Germline CDR1 and CDR2: SGHRS and YFSETQ. Between the trimmed V and J ends, which lost 0 bases and 1 base, there was a span of 11 bases. The DNA of the CDR3 is TGCGCCAGCAGCTTGGCAAGCGGACCTTCCTACAATGAGCAGTTCTTC. It yields the protein CASSLASGPSYNEQFF.

The chain couples TRBV7-2 to TRBJ1-2; 8 nucleotides line up with TRBD1. CDR3 length: 12 amino acids. Trimming cost V 11 bases and J 7 bases; bases outside gene matches: 9. Germline V gene sequence: CDR1 SGHTA, CDR2 FQGNSA. CDR3 sequence (DNA): TGTGCCGGACAGGGTCCTCTAGGTGGCTACACCTTC. Translated, it gives CAGQGPLGGYTF.

V usage is TRBV7-6 and J usage is TRBJ1-2; no clear D gene. Germline loops: CDR1 SGHVS, CDR2 FNYEAQ. The CDR3 runs 14 residues. V lost 1 base and J 7 bases, leaving 13 bases between the germline ends. The CDR3 nucleotides read TGTGCCAGCAGCTTAGAAGTCGGCGGAGGTGGCTACACCTTC. Protein product: CASSLEVGGGGYTF.

The CDR3 region is CASSQVQEKETQYF. The CDR3 nucleotides read TGTGCCAGCAGCCAAGTCCAGGAGAAAGAGACCCAGTACTTC. V is TRBV4-2 and J is TRBJ2-5; D gene uncertain. In germline, CDR1 is LGHNA, CDR2 YNFKEQ. V dropped 1 base and J dropped 3 bases, with 9 bases sitting between them. CDR3 length equals 14 residues.

J is TRBJ2-7 and V is TRBV6-1, with a weak D call TRBD2 (6 bases). CDR1 and CDR2 (germline): MNHNS, SASEGT. Trimming took off 2 bases at V and 7 bases at J, with 12 bases between the two ends. The CDR3 extends over 13 amino acids. CDR3 amino acids: CASSESVGGEQYF. CDR3 bases: TGTGCCAGCAGTGAATCAGTCGGGGGAGAGCAGTACTTC.